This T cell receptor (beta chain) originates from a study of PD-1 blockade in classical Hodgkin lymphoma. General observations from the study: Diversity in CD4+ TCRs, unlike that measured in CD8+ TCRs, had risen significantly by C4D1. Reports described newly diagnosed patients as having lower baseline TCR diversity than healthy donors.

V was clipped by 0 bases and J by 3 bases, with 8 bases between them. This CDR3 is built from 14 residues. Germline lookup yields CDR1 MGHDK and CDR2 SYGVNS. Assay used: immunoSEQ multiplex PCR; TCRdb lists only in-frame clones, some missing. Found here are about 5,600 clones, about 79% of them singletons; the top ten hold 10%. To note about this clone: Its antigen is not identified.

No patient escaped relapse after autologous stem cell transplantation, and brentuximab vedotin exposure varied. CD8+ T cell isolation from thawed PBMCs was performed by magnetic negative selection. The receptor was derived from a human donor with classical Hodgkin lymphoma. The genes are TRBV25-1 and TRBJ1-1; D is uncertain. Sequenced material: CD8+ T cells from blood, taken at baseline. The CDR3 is CASSEYGRDTEAFF. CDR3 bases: TGTGCCAGCAGTGAATATGGCAGAGACACTGAAGCTTTCTTT.